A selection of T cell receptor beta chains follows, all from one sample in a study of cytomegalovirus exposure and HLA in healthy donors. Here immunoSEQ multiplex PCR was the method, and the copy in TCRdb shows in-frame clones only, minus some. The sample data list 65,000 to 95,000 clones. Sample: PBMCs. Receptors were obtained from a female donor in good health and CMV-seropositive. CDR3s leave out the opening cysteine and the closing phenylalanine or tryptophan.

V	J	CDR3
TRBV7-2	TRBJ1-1	ASSLKRNTEAF
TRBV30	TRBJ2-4	AWSGRGRNIQY
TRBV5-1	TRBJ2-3	ASSLARSGTSTDTQY
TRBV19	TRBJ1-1	ASNYMDRPNTEAF
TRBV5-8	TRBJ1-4	ASSFLQGAVF
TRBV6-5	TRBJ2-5	ASSSPAGIQETQY
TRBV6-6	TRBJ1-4	ASSSPGSTSEKLF
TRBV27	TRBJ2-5	ASSLFTGGQETQY
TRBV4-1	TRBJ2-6	ASSQRVTNGYSGANVLT
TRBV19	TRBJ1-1	ASSIAGFGEAF
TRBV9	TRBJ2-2	ASSSPGQGPGGELF
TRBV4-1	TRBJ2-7	ASSQDITGEQY
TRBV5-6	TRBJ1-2	ASSLGTGIYGYT
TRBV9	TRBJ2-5	ASSAPLDRDPQETQY
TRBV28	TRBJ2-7	ASSSGPRGTYEQY
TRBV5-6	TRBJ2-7	ASSPPGQDYEQY
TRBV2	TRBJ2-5	ASAGQGRETQY
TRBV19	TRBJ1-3	RWSGTGRNTIY
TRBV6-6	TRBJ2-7	ASRLDITYEQY
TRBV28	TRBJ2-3	ASWKREGATDTQY
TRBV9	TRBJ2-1	ASSVHSGTSGYNEQF
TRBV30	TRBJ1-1	AYTGQLNTEAF
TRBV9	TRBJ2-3	ASSVEHEIDTQY
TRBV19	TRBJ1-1	ASTSPGNRRAF
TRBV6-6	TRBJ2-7	ASSLGTGPSHEQY
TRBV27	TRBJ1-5	ASSLRYRDNQPQH
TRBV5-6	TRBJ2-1	ASSYLGSYNEQF